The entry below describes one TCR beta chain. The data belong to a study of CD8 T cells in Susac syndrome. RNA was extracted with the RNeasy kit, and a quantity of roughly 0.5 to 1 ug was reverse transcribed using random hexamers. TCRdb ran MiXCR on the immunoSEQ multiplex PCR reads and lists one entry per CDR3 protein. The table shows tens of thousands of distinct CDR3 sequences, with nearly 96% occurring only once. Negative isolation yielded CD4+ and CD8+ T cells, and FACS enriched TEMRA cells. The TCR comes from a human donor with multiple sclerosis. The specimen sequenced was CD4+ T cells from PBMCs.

CDR3 sequence reads: CASSHSTVQETQYF. CDR3 sequence (DNA): TGTGCCAGCAGCCATTCGACAGTACAAGAGACCCAGTACTTC. This chain joins TRBV7-2 and TRBJ2-5, with TRBD1 as a possible D gene (5 bases). The CDR3 covers 14 residues. Trimming took off 5 bases at V and 2 bases at J, with 12 bases between the two ends. The germline CDR1 and CDR2 sequences are SGHTA and FQGNSA. Filled out from reference TRBV7-2 and TRBJ2-5, the complete variable domain reads GAGVSQSPSNKVTEKGKDVELRCDPISGHTALYWYRQSLGQGLEFLIYFQGNSAPDKSGLPSDRFSAERTGGSVSTLTIQRTQQEDSAVYLCASSHSTVQETQYFGPGTRLLVL.